Listed below are T cell receptor beta chains from one sample, sequenced in a study of T cells in Graves' hyperthyroidism and ophthalmopathy. TCRdb independently ran MiXCR on the multiplex PCR reads; one entry per CDR3 protein. The sample lists roughly 250,000 distinct CDR3 sequences; just over 14% were seen once. Specimen: blood. These receptors came from a woman aged 40 to 49 with Graves' hyperthyroidism that later progressed to Graves' ophthalmopathy. Both conserved end residues are part of each CDR3. The order of the fields is clone size, J gene, V gene, CDR3 protein. Only part of the rows carry a size: once, few, many, or a class if the clone is expanded.

abundance: many
j_gene: TRBJ1-4
v_gene: TRBV12-3/TRBV12-4
CDR3aa: CASNFGGGNEKLFF

abundance: many
j_gene: TRBJ1-1
v_gene: TRBV2
CDR3aa: CASSEVAAGTEAFF

abundance: many
j_gene: TRBJ2-1
v_gene: TRBV3-1
CDR3aa: CASSQDPSVNNEQFF

abundance: many
j_gene: TRBJ2-1
v_gene: TRBV6-1
CDR3aa: CASRSLGYNEQFF

abundance: many
j_gene: TRBJ2-1
v_gene: TRBV11-2
CDR3aa: CASGGSYNEQFF

abundance: many
j_gene: TRBJ1-1
v_gene: TRBV29-1
CDR3aa: CSVRGTEAFF

abundance: -
j_gene: TRBJ2-6
v_gene: TRBV19
CDR3aa: CASSILGTGVGANVLTF

abundance: many
j_gene: TRBJ2-7
v_gene: TRBV20-1
CDR3aa: CSAREASNSYEQYF

abundance: many
j_gene: TRBJ1-5
v_gene: TRBV28
CDR3aa: CASSLGRWGGGNQPQHF

abundance: many
j_gene: TRBJ2-7
v_gene: TRBV6-1
CDR3aa: CASKNRGYEQYF

abundance: many
j_gene: TRBJ2-1
v_gene: TRBV29-1
CDR3aa: CSVPNLLGSEQFF

abundance: many
j_gene: TRBJ2-1
v_gene: TRBV9
CDR3aa: CASSAGRSLLGNEQFF

abundance: many
j_gene: TRBJ2-5
v_gene: TRBV11-3
CDR3aa: CASSSGLAEKETQYF

abundance: many
j_gene: TRBJ2-5
v_gene: TRBV19
CDR3aa: CASSRSGLAGVETQYF

abundance: many
j_gene: TRBJ2-5
v_gene: TRBV4-1
CDR3aa: CASSRGTVPGAQYF

abundance: few
j_gene: TRBJ2-2
v_gene: TRBV6-4
CDR3aa: CASSEFGTGITGELFF

abundance: many
j_gene: TRBJ1-1
v_gene: TRBV5-1
CDR3aa: CASSWTGTGEAFF

abundance: many
j_gene: TRBJ2-1
v_gene: TRBV11-3
CDR3aa: CASSQGLAEGHEQFF

abundance: -
j_gene: TRBJ1-2
v_gene: TRBV10-3
CDR3aa: CAIREEKRGYTF

abundance: many
j_gene: TRBJ1-2
v_gene: TRBV20-1
CDR3aa: CKDSIGYTF

abundance: few
j_gene: TRBJ2-3
v_gene: TRBV9
CDR3aa: CASSRIIDQDTQYF

abundance: many
j_gene: TRBJ2-2
v_gene: TRBV24-1
CDR3aa: CATSGDSSGELFF

abundance: few
j_gene: TRBJ2-6
v_gene: TRBV2
CDR3aa: CASMDTDVLSGANVLTF

abundance: many
j_gene: TRBJ2-5
v_gene: TRBV7-7
CDR3aa: CASSPLWRQETQYF

abundance: many
j_gene: TRBJ2-5
v_gene: TRBV28
CDR3aa: CASSFPGRSKTQYF

abundance: many
j_gene: TRBJ2-3
v_gene: TRBV10-3
CDR3aa: CAISTTSGRAASQYF